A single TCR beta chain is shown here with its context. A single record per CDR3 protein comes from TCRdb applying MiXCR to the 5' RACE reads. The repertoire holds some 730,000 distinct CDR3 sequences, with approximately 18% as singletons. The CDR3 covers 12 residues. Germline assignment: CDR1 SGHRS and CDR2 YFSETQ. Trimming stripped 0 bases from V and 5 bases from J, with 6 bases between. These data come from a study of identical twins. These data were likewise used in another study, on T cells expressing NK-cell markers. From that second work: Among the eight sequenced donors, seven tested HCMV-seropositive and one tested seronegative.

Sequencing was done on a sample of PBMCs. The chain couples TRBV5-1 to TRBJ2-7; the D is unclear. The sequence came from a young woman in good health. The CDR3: CASSLDLNEQYF. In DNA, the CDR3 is TGCGCCAGCAGCTTGGATCTGAACGAGCAGTACTTC.